The 23 T cell receptor beta chains given below trace back to one sample, sequenced in a study of cytomegalovirus exposure and HLA in healthy donors. Primers: 60 Vbeta forward and 13 Jbeta reverse. Produced via immunoSEQ multiplex PCR; TCRdb's table is partial and in-frame only. This sample has around 170,000 clones; about 77% occur once, and the top ten carry over 2%. The specimen sequenced was PBMCs. These receptors were obtained from a woman aged 25 to 39 in good health and CMV-seropositive.

The chain uses TRBV5-4 and TRBJ2-7; D gene unclear. The CDR3 loop spans 13 amino acids. Trimming cost V 2 bases and J 0 bases, with 6 bases left between them. CDR1 is SGHNT, CDR2 YYREEE, per germline (reference sequence). CDR3 amino acids: CASSFSYSYEQYF. CDR3 coding DNA: TGTGCCAGCAGCTTTAGCTACTCCTACGAGCAGTACTTC.

This clone was seen only a few times. This chain connects TRBV6-5 to TRBJ1-5; perhaps TRBD1 as D (5 bases). The length of the CDR3 is 14 residues. The V and J ends lost 5 bases and 0 bases respectively, with 8 bases between them. CDR1 is MNHEY and CDR2 is SVGAGI in the germline V gene. In DNA form, the CDR3 reads TGTGCCAGCAGTGCAGGGTATAGCAATCAGCCCCAGCATTTT. It specifies CASSAGYSNQPQHF.

In this sample, this clone turned up once. The V call is TRBV5-1, the J call TRBJ1-1; D perhaps matches TRBD1 (6 bases). The CDR3 covers 14 residues. The germline V and J ends were trimmed by 1 base and 4 bases, with 11 bases remaining between them. Germline V gene lookup returns CDR1 SGHRS and CDR2 YFSETQ. CDR3 amino acids: CASSLSGAGTEAFF. The CDR3 nucleotides read TGCGCCAGCAGCTTGTCAGGGGCTGGCACTGAAGCTTTCTTT.

V and J are TRBV30 and TRBJ1-5; D may be TRBD1 (5 bases). V dropped 0 bases and J dropped 9 bases, with 9 bases sitting between them. The germline gives CDR1 GTSNPN, CDR2 SVGIG (reference sequence). This CDR3 contains 12 residues. The CDR3 DNA reads TGTGCCTGGAGTGTACGGGGGGGGCCCCAGCATTTT. It translates to CAWSVRGGPQHF.

This clone was detected once. The rearrangement links TRBV5-1 to TRBJ2-1; 8 bases match TRBD2. The CDR3 loop spans 18 amino acids. V shed 4 bases and J 2 bases; nucleotides not matched to a gene: 14. The germline gives CDR1 SGHRS, CDR2 YFSETQ. The CDR3 DNA sequence: TGCGCCAGCAGCCCCGGGGTGGCGGGGGGTGCCACCTACAATGAGCAGTTCTTC. This sequence encodes CASSPGVAGGATYNEQFF.

This chain links TRBV27 with TRBJ2-2; TRBD2 aligns across 7 bases. The V and J ends lost 1 base and 2 bases, in that order; junction bases with no gene match: 4. The CDR3 consists of 16 residues. CDR1 is MNHEY and CDR2 is SMNVEV in the germline V gene (reference sequence). This chain's CDR3 is CASSLYGGGNTGELFF. Here the CDR3 DNA reads TGTGCCAGCAGTTTATATGGCGGGGGTAACACCGGGGAGCTGTTTTTT.

This sequence joins TRBV11-3 and TRBJ2-7, with D maybe TRBD2 (6 bases). This CDR3 comprises 17 residues. V dropped 5 bases and J dropped 0 bases, with 20 bases sitting between them. CDR1 and CDR2 (germline): SGHNT, YENEEA. The CDR3 DNA sequence: TGTGCCAGCAGCCCCGGCCCGACGGGACTTAGCTCCTACGAGCAGTACTTC. Translating it yields CASSPGPTGLSSYEQYF.

This chain connects TRBV9 to TRBJ2-7; 11 bases match TRBD2. Germline assignment: CDR1 SGDLS and CDR2 YYNGEE. CDR3 length: 14 residues. The trim removed 1 base at V and 5 bases at J, leaving 2 bases unmatched. CDR3 loop: CASSVSTSGDEQYF. In DNA form, the CDR3 reads TGTGCCAGCAGCGTATCGACTAGCGGGGACGAGCAGTACTTC.

The chain links TRBV5-4 to TRBJ2-7; D is possibly TRBD1 (6 bases). The CDR3 has 14 residues. The V gene lost 10 bases and the J gene lost 0 bases, with 17 bases spanning the gap. Germline V gives CDR1 SGHNT, CDR2 YYREEE (reference sequence). CDR3 residues: CAVSTGTNSYEQYF. The CDR3 region has the DNA TGTGCCGTATCAACCGGGACAAACTCCTACGAGCAGTACTTC.

This clone has a handful of counts. The rearrangement joins TRBV7-6 to TRBJ2-5, with D tentatively TRBD1 (7 bases). V lost 5 bases and J lost 5, with 18 bases in between. Germline V gene sequence: CDR1 SGHVS, CDR2 FNYEAQ. The CDR3 extends over 15 amino acids. The CDR3 is CASSLQTGTGETQYF. The CDR3 DNA follows: TGTGCCAGCAGCCTACAGACAGGGACTGGGGAGACCCAGTACTTC.

The chain is built from TRBV12-5 and TRBJ2-7; D may be TRBD1 (5 bases). CDR1 and CDR2 from the germline V gene are LGHNT and FRNRAP. The CDR3 runs to 16 residues. Trimming took off 3 bases at V and 4 bases at J, with 19 bases between the two ends. The CDR3 DNA follows: TGTGCTAGTGGTTTCCCCGGCGACAGCCCAAGATACGAGCAGTACTTC. This codes for CASGFPGDSPRYEQYF.

J is TRBJ2-3 and V is TRBV10-1; a weak D match, TRBD2 (5 bases). Germline V gives CDR1 WNHNN, CDR2 SYGVQD (reference sequence). The CDR3 has 15 amino acids. Trimming stripped 4 bases from V and 0 bases from J, with 11 bases between. In DNA form, the CDR3 reads TGCGCCAGCAGTGCTGCCGGGGAGAGCACAGATACGCAGTATTTT. Translated, it gives CASSAAGESTDTQYF.

The chain carries TRBV28 and TRBJ2-3, with TRBD2 identical over 7 bases. Per germline, CDR1 MDHEN and CDR2 SYDVKM. The CDR3 has 14 amino acids. The ends lost 8 bases at V and 12 bases at J; junction bases unmatched: 17. The CDR3 DNA reads as TGTGCCAGCGAATACTCAAACACGGGGGGTCCCCAGTATTTT. Translation: CASEYSNTGGPQYF.

The rearrangement links TRBV5-4 to TRBJ2-1; TRBD2 is a possible D gene (5 bases). Germline values: CDR1 SGHNT, CDR2 YYREEE (reference sequence). This CDR3 contains 14 residues. The ends were cut back, 4 bases at V and 0 bases at J, with 8 bases in the middle. The CDR3, as DNA: TGTGCCAGCAGCCTGGGGAGCTCCTACAATGAGCAGTTCTTC. Translating gives CASSLGSSYNEQFF.

J is TRBJ1-4 and V is TRBV5-4, with TRBD1 identical over 7 bases. CDR1 and CDR2 (germline): SGHNT, YYREEE (reference sequence). V gave up 4 bases and J gave up 4 bases; unmatched junction bases: 7. The CDR3 spans 15 residues. The CDR3 coding sequence is TGTGCCAGCAGCCAATACAGGGGCGGTAATGAAAAACTGTTTTTT. The encoded protein is CASSQYRGGNEKLFF.

This chain uses TRBV28 with TRBJ1-2; D unclear. The CDR3 loop spans 12 amino acids. V was trimmed by 8 bases and J by 8 bases, leaving 15 bases between them. Germline V gene lookup returns CDR1 MDHEN and CDR2 SYDVKM. The CDR3 here is CASSSSSGGYTF. The CDR3 nucleotides are TGTGCCAGCTCGTCTAGTTCGGGAGGCTACACCTTC.

The CDR3 loop reads CASSFERGTDTQYF. CDR3 DNA sequence: TGCGCCAGCAGCTTTGAGCGGGGCACAGATACGCAGTATTTT. The chain carries TRBV5-1 and TRBJ2-3; maybe TRBD2 (6 bases). This CDR3 region has 14 residues. V lost 2 bases and J 1 base, leaving 8 bases between the germline ends. Germline V gene lookup returns CDR1 SGHRS and CDR2 YFSETQ.

This clone was detected a few times. The V and J genes are TRBV19 and TRBJ1-5, with D perhaps TRBD1 (6 bases). The germline gives CDR1 LNHDA, CDR2 SQIVND (reference sequence). This CDR3 has 15 residues. V lost 7 bases and J 0 bases, leaving 13 bases between the germline ends. CDR3 nucleotide sequence: TGTGCCAGTACTTACAGGGTGTTTAGCAATCAGCCCCAGCATTTT. This translates into CASTYRVFSNQPQHF.

The chain carries TRBV30 and TRBJ1-6, with 7 bases matching TRBD1. Germline V CDR1 and CDR2: GTSNPN, SVGIG (reference sequence). V shed 1 base and J 10 bases; nucleotides not matched to a gene: 7. CDR3 size: 14 residues. The CDR3 nucleotides are TGTGCCTGGAGTGCAGGGACAGCCCACTCACCCCTCCACTTT. It encodes CAWSAGTAHSPLHF. The variable domain in full, with the rest retrieved from reference TRBV30 and TRBJ1-6, is SQTIHQWPATLVQPVGSPLSLECTVEGTSNPNLYWYRQAAGRGLQLLFYSVGIGQISSEVPQNLSASRPQDRQFILSSKKLLLSDSGFYLCAWSAGTAHSPLHFGNGTRLTVT.

This chain connects TRBV7-9 to TRBJ2-7; tentative D call: TRBD2 (6 bases). The CDR3 is 17 residues long. Deletions cut 0 bases from V and 6 bases from J, with 21 bases between. Germline loops: CDR1 SEHNR, CDR2 FQNEAQ (reference sequence). CDR3 residues: CASSLAFTLAIAGEQYF. In DNA, the CDR3 is TGTGCCAGCAGCTTAGCGTTCACACTAGCTATAGCCGGCGAGCAGTACTTC.

V gene TRBV5-6 combines with J gene TRBJ2-1; D is ambiguous. This CDR3 comprises 14 residues. Germline V CDR1 and CDR2: SGHDT, YYEEEE. Trimming took 4 bases from V and 6 from J, leaving 14 bases between them. CDR3 in amino acids: CASSLGPYSNEQFF. The CDR3 bases are TGTGCCAGCAGCCTGGGTCCTTACTCCAATGAGCAGTTCTTC.

The chain recombines TRBV6-5 with TRBJ2-2; TRBD1 is a possible D gene (5 bases). Germline values: CDR1 MNHEY, CDR2 SVGAGI. The CDR3 length is 14 residues. Between the trimmed V and J ends, which lost 2 bases and 7 bases, there was a span of 11 bases. The CDR3 DNA reads TGTGCCAGCAGTTACAGGGGATTCGGCGGGGAGCTGTTTTTT. As protein: CASSYRGFGGELFF.

This chain links TRBV29-1 with TRBJ1-2, with TRBD1 matching over 12 bases. V shed 7 bases, J shed 3 bases, and the junction held 3 bases outside the gene matches. CDR3 length: 13 amino acids. Germline lookup yields CDR1 SQVTM and CDR2 ANQGSEA. The CDR3 here is CSAGTGGDYGYTF. Written as DNA, the CDR3 is TGCAGCGCTGGGACAGGGGGCGACTATGGCTACACCTTC.